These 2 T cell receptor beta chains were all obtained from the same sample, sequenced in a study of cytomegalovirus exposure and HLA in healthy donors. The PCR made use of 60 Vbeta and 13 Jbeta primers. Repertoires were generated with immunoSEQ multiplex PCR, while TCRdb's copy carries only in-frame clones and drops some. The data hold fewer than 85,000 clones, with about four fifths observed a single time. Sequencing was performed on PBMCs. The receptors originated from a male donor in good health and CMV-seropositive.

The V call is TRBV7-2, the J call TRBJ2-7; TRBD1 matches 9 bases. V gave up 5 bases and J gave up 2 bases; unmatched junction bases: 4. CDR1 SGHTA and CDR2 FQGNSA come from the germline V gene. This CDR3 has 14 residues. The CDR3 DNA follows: TGTGCCAGCAGCCCCCGGGACAGGGCCTACGAGCAGTACTTC. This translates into CASSPRDRAYEQYF.

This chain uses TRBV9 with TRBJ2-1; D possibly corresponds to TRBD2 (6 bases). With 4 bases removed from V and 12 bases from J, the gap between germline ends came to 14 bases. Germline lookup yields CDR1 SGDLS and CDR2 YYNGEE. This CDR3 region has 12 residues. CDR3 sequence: CASSTQPGGQFF. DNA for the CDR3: TGTGCCAGCAGCACCCAACCCGGGGGGCAGTTCTTC.